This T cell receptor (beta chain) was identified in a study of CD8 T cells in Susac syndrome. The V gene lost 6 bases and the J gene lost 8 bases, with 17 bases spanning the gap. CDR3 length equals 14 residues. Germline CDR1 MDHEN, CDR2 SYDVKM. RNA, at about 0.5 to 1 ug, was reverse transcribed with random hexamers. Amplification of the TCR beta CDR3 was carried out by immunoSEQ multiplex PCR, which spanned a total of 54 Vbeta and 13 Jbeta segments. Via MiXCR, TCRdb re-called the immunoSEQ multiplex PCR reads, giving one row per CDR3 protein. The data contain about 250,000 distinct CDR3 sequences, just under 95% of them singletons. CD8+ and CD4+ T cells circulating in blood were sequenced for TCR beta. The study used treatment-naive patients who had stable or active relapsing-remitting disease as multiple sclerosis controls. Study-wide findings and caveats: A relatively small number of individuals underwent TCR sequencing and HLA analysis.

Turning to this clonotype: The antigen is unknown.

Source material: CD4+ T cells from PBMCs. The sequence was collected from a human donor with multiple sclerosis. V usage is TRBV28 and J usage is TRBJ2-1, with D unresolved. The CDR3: CASSRPRSLDEQFF. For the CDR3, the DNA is TGTGCCAGCAGCCGCCCCCGGTCCTTAGATGAGCAGTTCTTC.